The TCR beta chain under discussion was sequenced for a study of tumor and adjacent non-tumor tissue in lung cancer. Regarding the study as a whole: Compared with tumor, normal lung showed significantly lower TCR diversity. Tumor repertoires had a smaller top 100 clone share than normal lung.

A modified ARM-PCR protocol with three rounds of nested PCR amplified TCRbeta. One entry per CDR3 protein results from TCRdb running MiXCR on the multiplex PCR reads. The sample includes roughly 75,000 distinct CDR3 sequences, approximately 81% of them seen just once. Germline V gene sequence: CDR1 MNHNS, CDR2 SASEGT. The CDR3 spans 20 residues. The template was RNA from unsorted bulk tissue. This non-tumor lung sample came from over 3 cm beyond the tumor edge. This clonotype was observed once. Its antigen is not known. Mismatch with germline at one junction end may stem from a read error. The receptor was isolated from a man between 60 and 70 years old with non-small cell lung cancer. The chain uses TRBV6-1 and TRBJ1-4, with D tentatively TRBD1 (5 bases). The sample was distant non-tumor lung tissue. The CDR3 region is CASSEFTSLGASATNEKPYF. The CDR3 DNA reads TGTGCCAGCAGTGAATTTACTTCTCTCGGGGCCTCGGCAACTAATGAAAAACCGTATTTT.